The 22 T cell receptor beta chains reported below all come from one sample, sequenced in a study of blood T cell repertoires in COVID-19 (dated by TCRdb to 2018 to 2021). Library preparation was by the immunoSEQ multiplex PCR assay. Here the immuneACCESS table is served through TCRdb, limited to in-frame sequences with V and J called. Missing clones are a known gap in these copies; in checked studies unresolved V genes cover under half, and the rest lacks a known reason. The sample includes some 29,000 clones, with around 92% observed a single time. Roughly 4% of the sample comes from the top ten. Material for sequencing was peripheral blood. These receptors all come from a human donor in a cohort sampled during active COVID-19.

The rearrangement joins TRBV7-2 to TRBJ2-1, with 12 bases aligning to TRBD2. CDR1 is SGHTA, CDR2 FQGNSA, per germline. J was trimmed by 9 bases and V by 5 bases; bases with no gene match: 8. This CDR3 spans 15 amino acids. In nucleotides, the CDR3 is TGTGCCAGCAGCCCCGGACTAGCGGGGAAGGGTGAGCAGTTCTTC. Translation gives CASSPGLAGKGEQFF.

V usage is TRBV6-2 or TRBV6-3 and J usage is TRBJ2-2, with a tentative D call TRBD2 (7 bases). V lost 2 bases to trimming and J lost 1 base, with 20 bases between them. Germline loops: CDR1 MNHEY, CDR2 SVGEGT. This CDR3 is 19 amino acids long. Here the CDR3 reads CASSYGPGRGALNTGELFF. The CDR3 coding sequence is TGTGCCAGCAGTTACGGGCCGGGGAGGGGGGCCCTGAACACCGGGGAGCTGTTTTTT.

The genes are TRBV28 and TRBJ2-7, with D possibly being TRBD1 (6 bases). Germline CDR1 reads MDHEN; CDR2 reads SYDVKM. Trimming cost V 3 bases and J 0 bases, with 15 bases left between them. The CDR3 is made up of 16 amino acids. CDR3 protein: CASSFPRDTGSYEQYF. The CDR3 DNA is TGTGCCAGCAGTTTCCCAAGGGACACAGGCTCCTACGAGCAGTACTTC.

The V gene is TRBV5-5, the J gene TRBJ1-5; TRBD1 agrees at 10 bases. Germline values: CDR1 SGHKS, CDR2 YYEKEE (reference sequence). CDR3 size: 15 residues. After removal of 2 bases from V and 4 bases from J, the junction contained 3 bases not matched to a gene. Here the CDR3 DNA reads TGTGCCAGCAGCTTTCAGGGACAGGGGAATCAGCCCCAGCATTTT. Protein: CASSFQGQGNQPQHF.

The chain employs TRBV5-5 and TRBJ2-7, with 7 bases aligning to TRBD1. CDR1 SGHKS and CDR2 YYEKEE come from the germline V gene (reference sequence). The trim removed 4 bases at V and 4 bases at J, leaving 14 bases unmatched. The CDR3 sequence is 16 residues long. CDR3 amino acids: CASSLTPTGKEYEQYF. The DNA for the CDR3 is TGTGCCAGCAGCCTCACACCGACAGGGAAGGAGTACGAGCAGTACTTC.

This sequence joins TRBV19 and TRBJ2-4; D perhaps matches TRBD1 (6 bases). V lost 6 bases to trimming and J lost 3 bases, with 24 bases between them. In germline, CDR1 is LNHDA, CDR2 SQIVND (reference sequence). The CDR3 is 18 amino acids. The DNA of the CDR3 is TGTGCCAGTAGGGGAAAGATACAGGGATGGAAGGGCAAAAACATTCAGTACTTC. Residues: CASRGKIQGWKGKNIQYF.

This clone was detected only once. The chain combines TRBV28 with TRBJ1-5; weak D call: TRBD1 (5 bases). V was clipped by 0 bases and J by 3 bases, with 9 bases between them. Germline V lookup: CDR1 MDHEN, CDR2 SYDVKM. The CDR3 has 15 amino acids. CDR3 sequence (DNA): TGTGCCAGCAGTTTATGGTCAGGGAACAATCAGCCCCAGCATTTT. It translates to CASSLWSGNNQPQHF.

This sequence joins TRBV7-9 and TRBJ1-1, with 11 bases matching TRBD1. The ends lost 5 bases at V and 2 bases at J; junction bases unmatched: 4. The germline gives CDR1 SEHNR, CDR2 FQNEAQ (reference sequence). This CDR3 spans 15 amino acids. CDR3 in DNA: TGTGCCAGCAGCCCCGGGACAGGGGGAAACACTGAAGCTTTCTTT. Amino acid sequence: CASSPGTGGNTEAFF.

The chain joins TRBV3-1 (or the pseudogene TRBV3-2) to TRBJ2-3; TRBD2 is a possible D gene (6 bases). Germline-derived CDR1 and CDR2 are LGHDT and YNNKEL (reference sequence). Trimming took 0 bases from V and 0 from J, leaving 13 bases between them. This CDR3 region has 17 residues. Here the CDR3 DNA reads TGTGCCAGCAGCCAAGATCTGTTAGCGGTGAGCACAGATACGCAGTATTTT. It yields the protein CASSQDLLAVSTDTQYF.

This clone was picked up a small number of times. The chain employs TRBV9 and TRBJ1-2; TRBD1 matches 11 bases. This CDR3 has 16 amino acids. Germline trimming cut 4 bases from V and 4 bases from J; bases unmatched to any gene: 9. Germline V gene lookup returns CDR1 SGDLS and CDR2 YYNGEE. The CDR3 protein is CASSPRGQGGSYGYTF. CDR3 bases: TGTGCCAGCAGCCCCAGGGGACAGGGGGGGTCCTATGGCTACACCTTC.

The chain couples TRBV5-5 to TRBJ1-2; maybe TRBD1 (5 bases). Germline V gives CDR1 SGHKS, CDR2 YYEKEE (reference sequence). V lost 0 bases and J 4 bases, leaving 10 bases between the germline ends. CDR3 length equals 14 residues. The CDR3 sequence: CASSLGGVAYGYTF. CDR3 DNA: TGTGCCAGCAGCTTGGGGGGGGTCGCCTATGGCTACACCTTC.

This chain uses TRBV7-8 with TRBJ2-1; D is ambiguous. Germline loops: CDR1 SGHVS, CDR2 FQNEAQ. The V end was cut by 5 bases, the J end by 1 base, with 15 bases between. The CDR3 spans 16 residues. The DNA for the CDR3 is TGTGCCAGCAGCCCTCTCCGGGTAAGATCCTACAATGAGCAGTTCTTC. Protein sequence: CASSPLRVRSYNEQFF.

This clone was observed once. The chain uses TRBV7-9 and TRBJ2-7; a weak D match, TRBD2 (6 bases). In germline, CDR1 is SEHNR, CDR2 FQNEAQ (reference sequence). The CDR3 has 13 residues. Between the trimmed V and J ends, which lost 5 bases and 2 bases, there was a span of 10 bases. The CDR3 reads CASSPRETYEQYF. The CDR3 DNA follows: TGTGCCAGCAGCCCTCGGGAGACCTACGAGCAGTACTTC.

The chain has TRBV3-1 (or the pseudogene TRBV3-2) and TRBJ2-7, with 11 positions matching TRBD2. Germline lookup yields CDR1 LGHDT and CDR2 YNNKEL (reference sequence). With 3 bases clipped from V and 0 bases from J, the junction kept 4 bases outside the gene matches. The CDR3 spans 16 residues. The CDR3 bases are TGTGCCAGCAGCCAGGCTAGCGGGGGGCCCTCCTACGAGCAGTACTTC. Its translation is CASSQASGGPSYEQYF.

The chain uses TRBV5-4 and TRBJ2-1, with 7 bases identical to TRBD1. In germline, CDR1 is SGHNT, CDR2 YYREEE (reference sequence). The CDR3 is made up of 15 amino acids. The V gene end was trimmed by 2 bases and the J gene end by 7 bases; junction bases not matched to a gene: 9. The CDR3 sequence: CASSLDRAPWNEQFF. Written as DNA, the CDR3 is TGTGCCAGCAGCTTAGACAGGGCCCCTTGGAATGAGCAGTTCTTC.

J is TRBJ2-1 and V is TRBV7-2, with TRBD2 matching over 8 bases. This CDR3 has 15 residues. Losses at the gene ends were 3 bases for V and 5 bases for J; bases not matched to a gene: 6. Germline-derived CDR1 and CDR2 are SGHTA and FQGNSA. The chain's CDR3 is CASSFGSGANNEQFF. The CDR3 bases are TGTGCCAGCAGCTTCGGTAGCGGGGCCAACAATGAGCAGTTCTTC.

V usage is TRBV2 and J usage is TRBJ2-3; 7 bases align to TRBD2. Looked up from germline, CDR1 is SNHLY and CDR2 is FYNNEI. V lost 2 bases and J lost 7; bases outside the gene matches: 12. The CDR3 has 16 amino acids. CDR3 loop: CASSETPASGPNTQYF. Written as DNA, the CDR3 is TGTGCCAGCAGTGAAACCCCAGCTAGCGGCCCAAATACGCAGTATTTT.

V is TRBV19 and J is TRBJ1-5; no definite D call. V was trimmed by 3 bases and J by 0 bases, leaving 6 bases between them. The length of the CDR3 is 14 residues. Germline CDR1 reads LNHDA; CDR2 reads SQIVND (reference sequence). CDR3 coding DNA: TGTGCCAGTAGTATGGCTCGTAGCAATCAGCCCCAGCATTTT. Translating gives CASSMARSNQPQHF.

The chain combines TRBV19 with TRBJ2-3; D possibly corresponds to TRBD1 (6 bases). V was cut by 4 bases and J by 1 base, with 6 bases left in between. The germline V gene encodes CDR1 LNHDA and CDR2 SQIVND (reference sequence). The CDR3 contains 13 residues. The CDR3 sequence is CASSRGRTDTQYF. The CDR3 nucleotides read TGTGCCAGTAGTAGGGGGCGCACAGATACGCAGTATTTT.

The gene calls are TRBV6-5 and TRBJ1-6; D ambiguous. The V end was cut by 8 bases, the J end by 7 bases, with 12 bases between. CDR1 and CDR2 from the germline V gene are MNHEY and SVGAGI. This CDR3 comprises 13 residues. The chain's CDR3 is CASSVARNSPLHF. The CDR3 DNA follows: TGTGCCAGCTCGGTCGCCCGGAATTCACCCCTCCACTTT.

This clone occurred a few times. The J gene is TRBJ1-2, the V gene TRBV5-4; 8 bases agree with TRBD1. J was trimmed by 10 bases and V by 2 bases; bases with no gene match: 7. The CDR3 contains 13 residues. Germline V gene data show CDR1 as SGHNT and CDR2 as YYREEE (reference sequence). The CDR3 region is CASSLQGGFVYTF. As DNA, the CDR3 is TGTGCCAGCAGCTTACAGGGGGGGTTTGTCTACACCTTC.

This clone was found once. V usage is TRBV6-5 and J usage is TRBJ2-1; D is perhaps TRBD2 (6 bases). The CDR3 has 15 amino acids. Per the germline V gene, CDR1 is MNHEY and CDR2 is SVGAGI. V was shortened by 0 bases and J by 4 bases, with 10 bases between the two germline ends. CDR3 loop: CASSYSAGTYNEQFF. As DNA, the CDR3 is TGTGCCAGCAGTTACTCGGCGGGGACGTACAATGAGCAGTTCTTC.